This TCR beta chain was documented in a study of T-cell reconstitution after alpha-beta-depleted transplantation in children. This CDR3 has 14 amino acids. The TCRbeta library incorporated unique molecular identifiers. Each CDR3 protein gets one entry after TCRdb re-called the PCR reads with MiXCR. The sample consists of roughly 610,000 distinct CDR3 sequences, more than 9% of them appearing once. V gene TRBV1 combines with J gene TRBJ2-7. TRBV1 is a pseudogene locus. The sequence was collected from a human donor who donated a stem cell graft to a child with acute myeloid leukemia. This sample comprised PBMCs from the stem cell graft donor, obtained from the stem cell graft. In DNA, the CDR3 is TGCACCAGCAGCCAATTTTCGAGGTTCTACGAGCAGTACTTC. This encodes CTSSQFSRFYEQYF.